This paragraph reports one TCR beta chain. Its antigen is not identified. 60 Vbeta and 13 Jbeta primers were used in PCR. Assay: immunoSEQ multiplex PCR; the TCRdb copy retains only in-frame clones and omits some. The sample holds around 220,000 clones, 60% to 80% seen once. Healthy bone marrow donors made up the donor group. Germline values: CDR1 GTSNPN, CDR2 SVGIG (reference sequence). Trimming cost V 2 bases and J 9 bases, with 8 bases left between them. This CDR3 spans 11 amino acids. This sample was taken from a study of cytomegalovirus exposure and HLA in healthy donors. Study observations and caveats: A later analysis revealed that TCR association rates differed between HLA loci, peaking at DRB1 and bottoming out at HLA-C. A later analysis reportedly found that, within productive TCRs, an Asian-associated ancestry cluster had fewer N-insertions than the mean observed across the approximately 700 donors.

This receptor was identified in a man aged 18 to 35 in good health and CMV-seronegative. The chain combines TRBV30 with TRBJ2-1; D remains ambiguous. Sequencing used PBMCs. CDR3 sequence (DNA): TGTGCCTGGAGTCCCCTCCTTGAGCAGTTCTTC. Its protein is CAWSPLLEQFF.